The following is a T cell receptor (beta chain) sequence with its context. What it binds is not known. The sample belongs to a study of cytomegalovirus exposure and HLA in healthy donors. As for the study in general: An early release of data contained tens of millions of unique TCRs, which came from HLA-typed donors. Study results and caveats: The study put around 180 TCR beta chains on its list as cytomegalovirus-associated.

Both 60 Vbeta primers and 13 Jbeta primers went into the PCR. Profiling relied on immunoSEQ multiplex PCR, and the TCRdb table lists in-frame clones only, not all of them. The sample yields some 180,000 clones, around 70% seen once. Germline V gives CDR1 SGHVS, CDR2 FNYEAQ. Trimming stripped 2 bases from V and 0 bases from J, with 5 bases between. The CDR3 is 14 amino acids. Healthy bone marrow donors made up the cohort. The source is a male donor in good health and CMV-seronegative. Sequenced sample: PBMCs. The chain couples TRBV7-6 to TRBJ1-3; D gene ambiguous. This chain's CDR3 is CASSLRSSGNTIYF. CDR3 in DNA: TGTGCCAGCAGCTTAAGGAGCTCTGGAAACACCATATATTTT.